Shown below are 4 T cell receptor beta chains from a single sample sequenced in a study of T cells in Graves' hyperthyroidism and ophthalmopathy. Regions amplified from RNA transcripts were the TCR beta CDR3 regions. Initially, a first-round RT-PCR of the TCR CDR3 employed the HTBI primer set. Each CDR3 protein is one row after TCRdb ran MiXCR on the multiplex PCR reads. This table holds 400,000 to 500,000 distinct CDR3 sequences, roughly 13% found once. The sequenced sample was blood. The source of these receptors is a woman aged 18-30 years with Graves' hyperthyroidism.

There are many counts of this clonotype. This chain's CDR3 is CASSARIAGGEQYF. For the CDR3, the DNA is TGTGCCAGCAGTGCTCGGATAGCGGGAGGTGAGCAGTACTTC. The chain couples TRBV2 to TRBJ2-7; 10 bases match TRBD2. This CDR3 spans 14 amino acids. The germline gives CDR1 SNHLY, CDR2 FYNNEI. The trim removed 4 bases at V and 7 bases at J, leaving 7 bases unmatched. Combining the CDR3 with reference TRBV2 and TRBJ2-7 gives the whole variable domain EPEVTQTPSHQVTQMGQEVILRCVPISNHLYFYWYRQILGQKVEFLVSFYNNEISEKSEIFDDQFSVERPDGSNFTLKIRSTKLEDSAMYFCASSARIAGGEQYFGPGTRLTVT.

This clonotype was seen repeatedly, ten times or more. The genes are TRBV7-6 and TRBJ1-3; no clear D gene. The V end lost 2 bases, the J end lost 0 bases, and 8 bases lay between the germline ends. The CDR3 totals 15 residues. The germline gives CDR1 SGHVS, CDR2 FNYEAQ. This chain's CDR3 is CASSLQLGSGNTIYF. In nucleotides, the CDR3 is TGTGCCAGCAGCTTACAACTCGGCTCTGGAAACACCATATATTTT.

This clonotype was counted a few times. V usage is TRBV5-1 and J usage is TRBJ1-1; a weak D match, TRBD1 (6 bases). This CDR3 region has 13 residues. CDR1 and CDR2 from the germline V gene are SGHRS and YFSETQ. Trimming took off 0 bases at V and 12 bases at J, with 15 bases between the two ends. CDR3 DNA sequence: TGCGCCAGCAGCTTGGAGGCGGGAGGGGGACCTTTCTTT. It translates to CASSLEAGGGPFF.

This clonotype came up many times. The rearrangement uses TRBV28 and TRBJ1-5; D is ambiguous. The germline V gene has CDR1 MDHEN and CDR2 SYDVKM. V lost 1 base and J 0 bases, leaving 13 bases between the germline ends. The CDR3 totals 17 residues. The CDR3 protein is CASSLLRLDISNQPQHF. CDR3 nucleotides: TGTGCCAGCAGTTTATTGCGCCTCGACATTAGCAATCAGCCCCAGCATTTT.